This T cell receptor (beta chain) was recorded in a study of cytomegalovirus exposure and HLA in healthy donors. General study findings and limits: In vitro data verified a few CMV-associated chains as specific for CMV antigens. Apparent HLA restriction characterized most CMV-associated TCR beta chains in a later analysis.

With 2 bases clipped from V and 1 base from J, the junction kept 3 bases outside the gene matches. The CDR3 is 16 residues long. Germline V gene sequence: CDR1 LNHDA, CDR2 SQIVND (reference sequence). The PCR ran on 60 Vbeta and 13 Jbeta primers. The repertoire was sequenced with immunoSEQ multiplex PCR; TCRdb's copy has only in-frame clones and lacks some. The sample yields about 98,000 clones, around 81% seen once. As concerns this clone: The target antigen is unknown.

Sequencing was performed on PBMCs. The TCR originated in a female donor in good health and CMV-seropositive. The chain recombines TRBV19 with TRBJ2-3, with 10 bases aligning to TRBD2. In DNA form, the CDR3 reads TGTGCCAGTAGTATACCAGCGGGAGGGGGCACAGATACGCAGTATTTT. This gives the protein CASSIPAGGGTDTQYF. The variable domain in full, with the rest retrieved from reference TRBV19 and TRBJ2-3, is DGGITQSPKYLFRKEGQNVTLSCEQNLNHDAMYWYRQDPGQGLRLIYYSQIVNDFQKGDIAEGYSVSREKKESFPLTVTSAQKNPTAFYLCASSIPAGGGTDTQYFGPGTRLTVL.